This note documents a single T cell receptor beta chain sequence. The source of the sample is a study of blood T cell repertoires in COVID-19. As for the study in general: Acute-phase and convalescent COVID-19 samples originated in the United States, Italy and Spain. PBMCs, B-cell-depleted T cells, or T cells provided the cDNA or gDNA that made up the material.

Authors' methods: Counts of nucleated cells, estimated from reference gene primer amplification, were obtained. Profiling relied on immunoSEQ multiplex PCR, and the TCRdb table lists in-frame clones only, not all of them. V, J and clone size derive from that table, while D and trimming were established from the DNA sequence. The table includes a few hundred thousand clones, 86% detected once. V dropped 7 bases and J dropped 2 bases, with 15 bases sitting between them. Germline CDR1 and CDR2: MNHGY and SVAAGI. CDR3 length: 15 amino acids. Participants were placed into cohorts based on the clinical history they reported.

The clonotype comes from a woman aged 25 to 39 who had been exposed to COVID-19. Sequencing was done on a sample of PBMCs or T cells enriched from blood (not recorded which). V and J are TRBV6-9 and TRBJ1-5; D ambiguous. The CDR3 region is CASTPDSPGNQPQHF. As DNA, the CDR3 is TGTGCCAGCACTCCGGACTCTCCGGGCAATCAGCCCCAGCATTTT.